Listed below are T cell receptor beta chains from one sample, sequenced in a study of cytotoxic CD8 clonotypes in ibrutinib-treated CLL. Clones were sequenced by immunoSEQ multiplex PCR, and TCRdb holds only the in-frame ones, with some missing. The table lists 97,000 or so clones, roughly 80% of them singletons. The source was PBMCs, collected after 12 months of ibrutinib treatment. These receptors all stem from a human donor with chronic lymphocytic leukemia. Both conserved end residues are part of each CDR3. A D gene is named only where the DNA matches it firmly. Clone sizes are given selectively: once, few, many, or a class where the clone is expanded.

v_gene	j_gene	abundance	d_gene	CDR3aa	CDR3nt
TRBV5-5	TRBJ1-2	.	.	CASSLADNYGYTF	TGTGCCAGCAGCTTGGCGGATAACTATGGCTACACCTTC
TRBV6-5	TRBJ1-2	many	.	CASSADRYGYTF	TGTGCCAGCAGTGCGGATCGTTATGGCTACACCTTC
TRBV10-1	TRBJ2-5	.	TRBD2	CASSGLAGPGNRETQYF	TGCGCCAGCAGTGGACTAGCGGGCCCCGGCAATAGAGAGACCCAGTACTTC
TRBV9	TRBJ2-1	.	TRBD2	CASSVFSGGALNEQFF	TGTGCCAGCAGCGTATTTAGCGGGGGGGCCTTGAATGAGCAGTTCTTC
TRBV18	TRBJ1-1	.	.	CASSSQVMNTEAFF	TGTGCCAGCTCATCGCAGGTTATGAACACTGAAGCTTTCTTT
TRBV30	TRBJ1-5	few	TRBD1	CACRTGGDSNQPQHF	TGTGCCTGCCGAACAGGGGGCGACAGCAATCAGCCCCAGCATTTT
TRBV6-4	TRBJ2-5	.	TRBD1	CASSPSAGGETQYF	TGTGCCAGCAGCCCTTCGGCAGGGGGAGAGACCCAGTACTTC
TRBV27	TRBJ2-3	.	.	CASSLGLSSTDTQYF	TGTGCCAGCAGTTTAGGATTATCCTCCACAGATACGCAGTATTTT
TRBV5-6	TRBJ2-3	.	TRBD2	CASSSGLAGGVPTDTQYF	TGTGCCAGCAGCTCAGGACTAGCGGGGGGAGTCCCCACAGATACGCAGTATTTT
TRBV5-1	TRBJ1-1	.	.	CASSLGGENTEAFF	TGCGCCAGCAGCTTGGGCGGGGAGAACACTGAAGCTTTCTTT
TRBV6-5	TRBJ2-3	.	.	CASSMGITQYF	TGTGCCAGCAGTATGGGCATTACGCAGTATTTT
TRBV5-8	TRBJ2-2	once	TRBD2	CASSRGSGGTGELFF	TGTGCCAGCAGCCGAGGGAGCGGGGGCACCGGGGAGCTGTTTTTT
TRBV6-4	TRBJ2-3	.	.	CASSEAGGTDTQYF	TGTGCCAGCAGTGAGGCAGGGGGCACAGATACGCAGTATTTT
TRBV10-3	TRBJ2-5	few	.	CAISMELQETQYF	TGTGCCATCTCCATGGAGCTGCAAGAGACCCAGTACTTC
TRBV28	TRBJ2-1	.	TRBD2	CARLAGAPPSYNEQFF	TGTGCCAGATTAGCGGGGGCCCCCCCCTCTTACAATGAGCAGTTCTTC
TRBV5-1	TRBJ1-6	.	.	CASSLAWVGSPLHF	TGCGCCAGCAGCTTGGCTTGGGTTGGGTCACCCCTCCACTTT
TRBV6-6	TRBJ1-1	few	.	CASSLRGGMNTEAFF	TGTGCCAGCAGTCTAAGGGGCGGGATGAACACTGAAGCTTTCTTT
TRBV25-1	TRBJ2-6	.	.	CASSDLLTGSGANVLTF	TGTGCCAGCAGTGACCTTCTCACAGGCTCTGGGGCCAACGTCCTGACTTTC